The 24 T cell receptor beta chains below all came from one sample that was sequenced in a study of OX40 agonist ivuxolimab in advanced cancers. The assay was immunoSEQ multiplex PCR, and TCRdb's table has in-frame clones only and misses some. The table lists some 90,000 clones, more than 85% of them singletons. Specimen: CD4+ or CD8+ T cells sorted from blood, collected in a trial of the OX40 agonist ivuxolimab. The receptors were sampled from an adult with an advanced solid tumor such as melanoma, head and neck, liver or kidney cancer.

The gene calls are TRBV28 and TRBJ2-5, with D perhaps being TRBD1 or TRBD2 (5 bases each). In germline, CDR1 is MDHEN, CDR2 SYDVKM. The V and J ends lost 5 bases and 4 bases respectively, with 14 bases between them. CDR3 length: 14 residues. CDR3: CASSEGPQRETQYF. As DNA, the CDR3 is TGTGCCAGCAGTGAGGGGCCACAACGAGAGACCCAGTACTTC.

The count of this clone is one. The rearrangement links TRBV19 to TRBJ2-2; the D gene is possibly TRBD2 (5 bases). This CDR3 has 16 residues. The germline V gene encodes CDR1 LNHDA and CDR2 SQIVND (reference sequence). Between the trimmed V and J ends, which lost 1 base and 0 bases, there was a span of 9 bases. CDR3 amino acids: CASSIGGLANTGELFF. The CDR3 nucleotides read TGTGCCAGTAGTATAGGAGGACTCGCGAACACCGGGGAGCTGTTTTTT.

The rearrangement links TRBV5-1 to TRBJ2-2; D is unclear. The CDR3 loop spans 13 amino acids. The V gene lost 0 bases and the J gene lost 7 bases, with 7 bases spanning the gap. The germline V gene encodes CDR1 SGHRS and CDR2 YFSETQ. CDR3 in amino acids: CASSLEGLGELFF. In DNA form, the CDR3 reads TGCGCCAGCAGCTTGGAAGGTCTCGGGGAGCTGTTTTTT.

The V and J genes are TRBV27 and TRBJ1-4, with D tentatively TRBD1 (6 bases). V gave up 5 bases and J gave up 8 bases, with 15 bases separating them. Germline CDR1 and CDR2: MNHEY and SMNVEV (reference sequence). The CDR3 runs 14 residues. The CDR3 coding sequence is TGTGCCAGCAGTCCGGCAGGGGTGGTCGAAAAACTGTTTTTT. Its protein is CASSPAGVVEKLFF.

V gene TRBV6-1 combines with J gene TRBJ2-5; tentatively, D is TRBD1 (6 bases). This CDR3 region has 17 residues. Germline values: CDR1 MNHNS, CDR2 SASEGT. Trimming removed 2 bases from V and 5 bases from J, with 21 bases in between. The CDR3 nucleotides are TGTGCCAGCAGTGAAAAGAGTGTAAGACCTACAGGGGAGACCCAGTACTTC. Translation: CASSEKSVRPTGETQYF.

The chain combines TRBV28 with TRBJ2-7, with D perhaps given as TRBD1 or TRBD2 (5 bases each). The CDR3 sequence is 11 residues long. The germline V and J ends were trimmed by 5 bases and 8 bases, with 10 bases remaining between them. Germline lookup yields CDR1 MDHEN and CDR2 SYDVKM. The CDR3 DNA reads TGTGCCAGCAGTCTCCGGGACCAGCAGTACTTC. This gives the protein CASSLRDQQYF.

CDR3 residues: CSVETGGHEQYF. DNA for the CDR3: TGCAGCGTGGAGACAGGGGGCCACGAGCAGTACTTC. The J gene is TRBJ2-7, the V gene TRBV29-1; 10 bases are a match to TRBD1. The CDR3 is 12 residues long. V dropped 6 bases and J dropped 5; count of bases not matched to a gene: 4. Germline V gene sequence: CDR1 SQVTM, CDR2 ANQGSEA.

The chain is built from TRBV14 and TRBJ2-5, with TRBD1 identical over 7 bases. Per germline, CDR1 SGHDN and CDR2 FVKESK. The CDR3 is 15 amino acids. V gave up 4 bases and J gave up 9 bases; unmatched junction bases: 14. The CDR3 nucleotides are TGTGCCAGCAGCCCGAATATGGGACAGCCTGGGGCCCAGTACTTC. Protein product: CASSPNMGQPGAQYF.

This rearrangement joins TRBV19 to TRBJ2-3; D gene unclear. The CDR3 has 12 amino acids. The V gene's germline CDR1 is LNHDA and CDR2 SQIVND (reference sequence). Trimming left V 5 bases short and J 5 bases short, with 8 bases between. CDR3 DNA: TGTGCCAGTAGTGCGGTGGAAGATACGCAGTATTTT. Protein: CASSAVEDTQYF.

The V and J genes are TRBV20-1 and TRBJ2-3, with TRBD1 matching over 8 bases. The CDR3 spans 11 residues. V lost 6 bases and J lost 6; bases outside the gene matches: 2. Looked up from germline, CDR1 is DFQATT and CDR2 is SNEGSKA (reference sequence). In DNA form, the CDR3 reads TGCAGTGCGAACAGGGGGGATACGCAGTATTTT. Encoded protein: CSANRGDTQYF.

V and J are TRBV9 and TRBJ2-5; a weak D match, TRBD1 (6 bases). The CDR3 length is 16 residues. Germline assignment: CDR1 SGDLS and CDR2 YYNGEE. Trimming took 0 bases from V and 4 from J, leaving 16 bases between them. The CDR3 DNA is TGTGCCAGCAGCGTAGGGGCGGCGAGGGGGACAGAGACCCAGTACTTC. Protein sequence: CASSVGAARGTETQYF.

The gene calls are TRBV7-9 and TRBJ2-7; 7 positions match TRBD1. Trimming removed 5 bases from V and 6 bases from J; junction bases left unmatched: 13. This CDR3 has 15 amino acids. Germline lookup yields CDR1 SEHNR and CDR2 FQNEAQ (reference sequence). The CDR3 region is CASSKDRVQGTEQYF. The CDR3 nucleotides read TGTGCCAGCAGCAAAGACAGGGTTCAGGGTACCGAGCAGTACTTC.

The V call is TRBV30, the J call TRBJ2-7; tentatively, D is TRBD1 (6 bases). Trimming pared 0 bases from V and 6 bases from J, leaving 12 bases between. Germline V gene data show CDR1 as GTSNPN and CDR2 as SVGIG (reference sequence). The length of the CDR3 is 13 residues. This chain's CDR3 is CAWSVTGSREQYF. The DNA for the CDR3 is TGTGCCTGGAGTGTTACAGGGTCACGCGAGCAGTACTTC.

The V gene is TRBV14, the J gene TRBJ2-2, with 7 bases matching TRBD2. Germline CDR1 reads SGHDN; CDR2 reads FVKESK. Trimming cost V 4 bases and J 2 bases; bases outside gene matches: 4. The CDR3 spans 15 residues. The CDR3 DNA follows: TGTGCCAGCAGCCTTGGGACTATAAACACCGGGGAGCTGTTTTTT. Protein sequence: CASSLGTINTGELFF.

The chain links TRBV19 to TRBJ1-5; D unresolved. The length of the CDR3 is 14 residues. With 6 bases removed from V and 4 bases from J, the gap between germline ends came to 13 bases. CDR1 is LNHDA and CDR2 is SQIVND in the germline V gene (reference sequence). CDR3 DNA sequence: TGTGCCAGTAGCGAGGGCAGGAGTAATCAGCCCCAGCATTTT. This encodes CASSEGRSNQPQHF.

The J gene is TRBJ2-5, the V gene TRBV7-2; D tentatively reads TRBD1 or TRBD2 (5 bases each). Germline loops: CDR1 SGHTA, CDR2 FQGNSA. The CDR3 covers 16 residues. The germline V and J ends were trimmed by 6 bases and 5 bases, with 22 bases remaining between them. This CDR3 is CASRPASGTLGETQYF. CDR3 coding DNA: TGTGCCAGCAGGCCAGCGTCCGGGACGCTGGGGGAGACCCAGTACTTC.

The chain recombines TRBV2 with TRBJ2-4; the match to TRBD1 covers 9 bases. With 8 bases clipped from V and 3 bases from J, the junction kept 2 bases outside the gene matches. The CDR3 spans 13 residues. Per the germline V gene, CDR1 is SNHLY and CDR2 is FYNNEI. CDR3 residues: CASRDRDKNIQYF. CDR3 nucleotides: TGTGCCAGCCGGGACAGGGACAAAAACATTCAGTACTTC.

The chain's CDR3 is CASSLVLTLYPGQTNYGYTF. CDR3 nucleotide sequence: TGCGCCAGCAGCTTGGTACTCACCCTCTACCCCGGACAGACCAACTATGGCTACACCTTC. The chain joins TRBV5-1 to TRBJ1-2; a possible D gene is TRBD1 (6 bases). CDR3 size: 20 residues. CDR1 SGHRS and CDR2 YFSETQ come from the germline V gene. V lost 0 bases and J 2 bases, leaving 26 bases between the germline ends.

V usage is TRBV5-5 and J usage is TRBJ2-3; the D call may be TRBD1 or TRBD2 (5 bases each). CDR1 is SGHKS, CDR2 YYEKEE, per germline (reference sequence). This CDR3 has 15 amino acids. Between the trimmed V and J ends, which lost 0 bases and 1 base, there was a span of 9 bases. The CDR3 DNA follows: TGTGCCAGCAGCTTGGCAGGGCGGGGCACAGATACGCAGTATTTT. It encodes CASSLAGRGTDTQYF.

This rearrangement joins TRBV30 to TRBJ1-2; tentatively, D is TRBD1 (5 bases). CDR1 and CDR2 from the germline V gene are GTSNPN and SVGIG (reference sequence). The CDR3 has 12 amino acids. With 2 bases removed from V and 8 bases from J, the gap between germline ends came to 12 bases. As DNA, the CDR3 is TGTGCCTGGAGTTCGGGGGTCGGAGGCTACACCTTC. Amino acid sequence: CAWSSGVGGYTF.

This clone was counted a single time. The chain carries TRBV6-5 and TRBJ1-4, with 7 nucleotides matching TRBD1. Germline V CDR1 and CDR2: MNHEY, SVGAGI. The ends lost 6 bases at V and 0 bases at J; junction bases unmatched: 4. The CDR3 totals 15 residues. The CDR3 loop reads CASRKTGTTNEKLFF. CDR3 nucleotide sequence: TGTGCCAGCAGAAAGACAGGGACAACTAATGAAAAACTGTTTTTT.

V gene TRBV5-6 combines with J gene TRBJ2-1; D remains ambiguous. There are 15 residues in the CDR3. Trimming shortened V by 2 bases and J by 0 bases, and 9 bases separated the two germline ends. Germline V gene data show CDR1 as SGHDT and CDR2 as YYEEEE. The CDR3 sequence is CASSLRTNSYNEQFF. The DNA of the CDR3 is TGTGCCAGCAGCTTAAGGACCAACTCCTACAATGAGCAGTTCTTC.

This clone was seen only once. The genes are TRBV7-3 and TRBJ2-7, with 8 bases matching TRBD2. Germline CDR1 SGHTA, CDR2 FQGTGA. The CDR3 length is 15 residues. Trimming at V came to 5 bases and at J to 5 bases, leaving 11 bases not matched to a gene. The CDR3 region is CASSPSGTRSHEQYF. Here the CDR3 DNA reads TGTGCCAGCAGCCCCTCCGGGACTAGGTCCCACGAGCAGTACTTC.

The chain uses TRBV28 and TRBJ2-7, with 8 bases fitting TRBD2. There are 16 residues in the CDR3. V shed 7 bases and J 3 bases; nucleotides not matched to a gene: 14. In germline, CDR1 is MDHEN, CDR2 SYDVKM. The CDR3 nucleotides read TGTGCCAGCAAAAGCGGGATCGGGAGGGCTCACTACGAGCAGTACTTC. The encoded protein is CASKSGIGRAHYEQYF.